This T cell receptor beta chain was sequenced during a study of identical twins. This clonotype occurred many times. V lost 6 bases to trimming and J lost 4 bases, with 19 bases between them. CDR1 is MNHEY, CDR2 SVGEGT, per germline. The length of the CDR3 is 15 residues. One entry per CDR3 protein, called by TCRdb with MiXCR from the 5' RACE reads. The data contain about 720,000 distinct CDR3 sequences, around 8.6% of them singletons. These records were also assigned to another study, of yellow fever vaccine responses in identical twins.

Sequenced sample: PBMCs. This chain uses TRBV6-2 or TRBV6-3 with TRBJ2-7, with D tentatively TRBD1 (6 bases). This clonotype was sampled from a woman aged 18-29 years in good health. This CDR3 reads CASSRNTGISYEQYF. The CDR3 DNA sequence: TGTGCCAGCAGCCGAAATACAGGGATATCTTACGAGCAGTACTTC.